A single sample is the source of the 23 T cell receptor beta chains below, sequenced in a study of blood T cells in healthy people across ages. A second about 7 to 11 cycle PCR used barcoded and J-beta primers. MiXCR, run by TCRdb on the 5' RACE reads, gives a single entry per CDR3 protein. Of about 1,400,000 distinct CDR3 sequences listed, around 59% are singletons. The sequenced material came from blood. The receptors come from a man younger than 35 in good health.

This clonotype was detected a few times. J is TRBJ2-3 and V is TRBV6-2 or TRBV6-3, with 8 bases lining up with TRBD2. This CDR3 spans 13 amino acids. The V gene end was trimmed by 5 bases and the J gene end by 10 bases; junction bases not matched to a gene: 8. Germline loops: CDR1 MNHEY, CDR2 SVGEGT. The CDR3 is CASSLGLATSQYF. CDR3 coding DNA: TGTGCCAGCAGTCTCGGACTAGCAACCTCGCAGTATTTT.

The chain couples TRBV15 to TRBJ1-2; a possible D gene is TRBD1 (6 bases). V lost 4 bases and J 10 bases, leaving 19 bases between the germline ends. Looked up from germline, CDR1 is LNHNV and CDR2 is YYDKDF (reference sequence). This CDR3 region has 14 residues. CDR3 in amino acids: CATSILTSRGDYTF. The DNA for the CDR3 is TGTGCCACCAGCATACTAACCTCGAGGGGGGACTACACCTTC.

The J gene is TRBJ1-1, the V gene TRBV6-2 or TRBV6-3, with a tentative D call TRBD1 (5 bases). The V and J ends lost 7 bases and 11 bases respectively, with 17 bases between them. The CDR3 contains 12 residues. Germline values: CDR1 MNHEY, CDR2 SVGEGT. The CDR3 DNA reads as TGTGCCAGCAAGATTGAGGGGCGTGGGGCTTTCTTT. Translation: CASKIEGRGAFF.

Only a few counts were recorded for this clonotype. The genes are TRBV2 and TRBJ2-3, with 7 positions matching TRBD1. CDR1 SNHLY and CDR2 FYNNEI come from the germline V gene. CDR3 size: 12 residues. DNA of the CDR3: TGTGGGGACAGCGGTAACACAGATACGCAGTATTTT. Its translation is CGDSGNTDTQYF.

The chain carries TRBV12-3 or TRBV12-4 and TRBJ2-4, with 7 bases that match TRBD2. V shed 8 bases and J 5 bases; nucleotides not matched to a gene: 6. The CDR3 is 13 amino acids. Written as DNA, the CDR3 is TGTGCCAGCGGGGAGGGGAAGGAAAACATTCAGTACTTC. Protein sequence: CASGEGKENIQYF.

V is TRBV7-9 and J is TRBJ2-1; 8 bases map to TRBD1. V was clipped by 4 bases and J by 4 bases; unmatched bases: 18. This CDR3 region has 19 residues. Germline values: CDR1 SEHNR, CDR2 FQNEAQ (reference sequence). CDR3 nucleotide sequence: TGTGCCAGCAGCTCCGGACACAGGGGGGAGATTGGGCCTTACAATGAGCAGTTCTTC. Translating gives CASSSGHRGEIGPYNEQFF.

This chain joins TRBV21-1 and TRBJ2-7. TRBJ2-5 explains the end of the DNA better; the J call may be wrong. TRBV21-1 is designated a pseudogene. This CDR3 is built from 15 residues. The CDR3 reads CASMSRHTEKETQYF. The CDR3, as DNA: TGTGCCAGCATGTCGAGGCATACTGAAAAAGAGACCCAGTACTTC.

V usage is TRBV20-1 and J usage is TRBJ2-7; tentatively, D is TRBD1 or TRBD2 (5 bases each). The CDR3 is 11 amino acids. The germline V gene has CDR1 DFQATT and CDR2 SNEGSKA (reference sequence). CDR3 DNA: TGCAGGGGGACGGACTCCTACGAGCAGTACTTC. As protein: CRGTDSYEQYF.

The gene calls are TRBV15 and TRBJ2-5, with D tentatively TRBD1 (6 bases). V dropped 3 bases and J dropped 0 bases, with 8 bases sitting between them. This CDR3 is 14 amino acids long. The germline V gene encodes CDR1 LNHNV and CDR2 YYDKDF (reference sequence). In DNA form, the CDR3 reads TGTGCCACCAGCAGGGGACACAACCAAGAGACCCAGTACTTC. It is translated as CATSRGHNQETQYF.

The table lists this clonotype with a few counts. The V and J genes are TRBV11-1 and TRBJ1-1; D is perhaps TRBD1 (5 bases). The CDR3 is made up of 14 amino acids. Trimming pared 2 bases from V and 4 bases from J, leaving 11 bases between. CDR1 is SGHAT and CDR2 is FQDESV in the germline V gene (reference sequence). CDR3 sequence reads: CASSLQGRSTEAFF. DNA of the CDR3: TGTGCCAGCAGCTTACAGGGTAGGAGCACTGAAGCTTTCTTT.

This clonotype was counted only a few times. V gene TRBV7-9 combines with J gene TRBJ2-7; tentative D call: TRBD1 (6 bases). CDR3 length equals 14 residues. V was trimmed by 5 bases and J by 6 bases, leaving 17 bases between them. The germline V gene has CDR1 SEHNR and CDR2 FQNEAQ (reference sequence). CDR3 loop: CASSTGTFDSEQYF. DNA for the CDR3: TGTGCCAGCAGCACAGGGACATTCGACAGCGAGCAGTACTTC.

The rearrangement joins TRBV4-3 to TRBJ1-1, with D perhaps TRBD1 (6 bases). V dropped 4 bases and J dropped 0 bases, with 12 bases sitting between them. Germline V gene sequence: CDR1 LGHNA, CDR2 YSLEER. The CDR3 loop spans 15 amino acids. The CDR3 sequence: CASSPDRLMNTEAFF. The CDR3 nucleotides read TGCGCCAGCAGCCCCGACAGGTTGATGAACACTGAAGCTTTCTTT.

In its sample, this clonotype was seen a few times. This rearrangement joins TRBV4-1 to TRBJ2-1, with D perhaps matching TRBD1 (6 bases). CDR1 MGHRA and CDR2 YSYEKL come from the germline V gene. Deletions cut 4 bases from V and 9 bases from J, with 13 bases between. The CDR3 extends over 13 amino acids. CDR3 protein: CASSPESGAEQFF. The CDR3 DNA reads as TGCGCCAGCAGCCCCGAGTCAGGGGCTGAGCAGTTCTTC.

The J gene is TRBJ1-2, the V gene TRBV9; D gene ambiguous. Trimming stripped 0 bases from V and 8 bases from J, with 17 bases between. Germline V gives CDR1 SGDLS, CDR2 YYNGEE. There are 15 residues in the CDR3. CDR3 protein: CASSVVAGPLGGYTF. The CDR3 region has the DNA TGTGCCAGCAGCGTAGTTGCTGGGCCCCTCGGGGGCTACACCTTC.

This sequence joins TRBV20-1 and TRBJ2-3, with 9 bases fitting TRBD2. Trimming cost V 6 bases and J 2 bases; bases outside gene matches: 15. Germline V lookup: CDR1 DFQATT, CDR2 SNEGSKA (reference sequence). The CDR3 is 17 residues long. Here the CDR3 reads CSATRTSDPIVTDTQYF. CDR3 DNA sequence: TGCAGTGCGACCAGGACTAGCGATCCTATAGTCACAGATACGCAGTATTTT.

The V and J genes are TRBV27 and TRBJ1-2; no definite D call. The germline V and J ends were trimmed by 2 bases and 3 bases, with 10 bases remaining between them. This CDR3 contains 14 residues. Germline V CDR1 and CDR2: MNHEY, SMNVEV (reference sequence). This chain's CDR3 is CASSLGPSHYGYTF. The CDR3 DNA is TGTGCCAGCAGTTTAGGCCCGAGTCACTATGGCTACACCTTC.

The chain recombines TRBV7-9 with TRBJ2-5; D call uncertain. V dropped 7 bases and J dropped 2 bases, with 17 bases sitting between them. Germline lookup yields CDR1 SEHNR and CDR2 FQNEAQ (reference sequence). This CDR3 contains 15 residues. The CDR3 DNA sequence: TGTGCCAGCAACCTAAGGCGGTTAGGGCAAGAGACCCAGTACTTC. This codes for CASNLRRLGQETQYF. Full variable domain (missing parts from reference TRBV7-9 and TRBJ2-5): DTGVSQNPRHKITKRGQNVTFRCDPISEHNRLYWYRQTLGQGPEFLTYFQNEAQLEKSRLLSDRFSAERPKGSFSTLEIQRTEQGDSAMYLCASNLRRLGQETQYFGPGTRLLVL.

The rearrangement joins TRBV6-5 to TRBJ2-4; 9 nucleotides agree with TRBD1. V lost 6 bases and J lost 4; bases outside the gene matches: 7. The CDR3 is made up of 15 amino acids. Germline CDR1 MNHEY, CDR2 SVGAGI. The CDR3 nucleotides read TGTGCCAGCAGGGGACAGGGACCGACAAAAAACATTCAGTACTTC. Protein product: CASRGQGPTKNIQYF.

This clonotype occurred a few times. The chain couples TRBV6-2 or TRBV6-3 to TRBJ2-1, with 7 nucleotides matching TRBD2. The length of the CDR3 is 17 residues. The V segment lost 4 bases and the J segment 4 bases; nucleotides outside the gene matches: 13. CDR1 and CDR2 (germline): MNHEY, SVGEGT. CDR3 residues: CASSSPPGRATYNEQFF. The CDR3 DNA is TGTGCCAGCAGTTCACCTCCGGGGAGGGCGACGTACAATGAGCAGTTCTTC.

This chain uses TRBV12-3 or TRBV12-4 with TRBJ2-5; 11 nucleotides agree with TRBD2. The CDR3 has 15 residues. V shed 6 bases, J shed 4 bases, and the junction held 7 bases outside the gene matches. CDR3 residues: CASSISGRALETQYF. The CDR3 DNA reads as TGTGCCAGCAGCATTAGCGGGAGGGCCCTAGAGACCCAGTACTTC.

The chain joins TRBV21-1 to TRBJ1-6; the table gives TRBD1 as D, unverified against the DNA. TRBV21-1 is designated a pseudogene. The CDR3 spans 19 residues. This CDR3 is CASSQSGSRRTGVSSPLHF. The CDR3, as DNA: TGTGCCAGCAGCCAAAGTGGGTCTCGGCGGACAGGCGTATCTTCACCCCTCCACTTT.

The chain employs TRBV25-1 and TRBJ2-1, with 9 bases that match TRBD1. The CDR3 loop spans 14 amino acids. The germline V gene encodes CDR1 MGHDK and CDR2 SYGVNS. After removal of 3 bases from V and 15 bases from J, the junction contained 12 bases not matched to a gene. The CDR3 loop reads CASSEGQGGDRGFF. The CDR3 nucleotides are TGTGCCAGCAGTGAGGGACAGGGAGGCGATAGGGGGTTCTTC.

The rearrangement joins TRBV3-1 to TRBJ2-3; 8 nucleotides align to TRBD1. Unmatched junction bases numbered 9, after V lost 5 bases and J lost 2 bases. The germline V gene encodes CDR1 LGHDT and CDR2 YNNKEL (reference sequence). The length of the CDR3 is 16 residues. Written as DNA, the CDR3 is TGTGCCAGCAGCACCCGGACAGGGCCCCCCACAGATACGCAGTATTTT. Translated, it gives CASSTRTGPPTDTQYF.